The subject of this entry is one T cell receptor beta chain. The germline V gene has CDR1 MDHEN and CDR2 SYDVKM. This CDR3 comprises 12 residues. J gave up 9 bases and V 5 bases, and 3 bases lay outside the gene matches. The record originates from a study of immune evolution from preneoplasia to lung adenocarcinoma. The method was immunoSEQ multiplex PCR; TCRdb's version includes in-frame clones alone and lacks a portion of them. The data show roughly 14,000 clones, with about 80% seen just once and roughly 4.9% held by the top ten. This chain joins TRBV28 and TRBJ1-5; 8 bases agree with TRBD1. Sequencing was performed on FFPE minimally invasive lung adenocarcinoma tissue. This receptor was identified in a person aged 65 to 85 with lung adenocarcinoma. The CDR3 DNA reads TGTGCCAGCAGTCTGGGGACAGGGCCCCAGCATTTT. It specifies CASSLGTGPQHF. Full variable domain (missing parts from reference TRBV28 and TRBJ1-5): DVKVTQSSRYLVKRTGEKVFLECVQDMDHENMFWYRQDPGLGLRLIYFSYDVKMKEKGDIPEGYSVSREKKERFSLILESASTNQTSMYLCASSLGTGPQHFGDGTRLSIL.